This T cell receptor (beta chain) is drawn from a study of T-cell reconstitution after alpha-beta-depleted transplantation in children. Study findings and constraints: Day-60 TCRbeta diversity that was high in some patients was derived from surviving recipient T cells and thymic progenitors. T-cell numbers and diversity, one year after transplant, stemmed largely from T cells that were newly produced. Alpha-beta T cells present about two months after transplant were reported to originate from several hundred expanded graft clones.

Unique molecular identifiers were incorporated into the prepared TCRbeta library. TCRdb reprocessed the PCR reads via MiXCR and lists one record per CDR3 protein. Found here are 300,000 to 400,000 distinct CDR3 sequences, 15% to 20% of them singletons; the top ten hold roughly 40%. Concerning this clonotype itself: Its cognate antigen is unknown.

Specimen: PBMCs, mostly from graft donor cells, collected 360 days after TCRalphabeta/CD19-depleted stem cell transplant. The sequence came from a male patient between 2 and 15 years old who had a stem cell transplant for acute lymphoblastic leukemia, so the T cells may come from the graft donor.

The CDR3 region has the DNA TGTGCCAGCAGCCTTCAGGCCTCCTACGAGCAGTACTTC. Translating gives CASSLQASYEQYF. The chain recombines TRBV7-2 with TRBJ2-7; D is undetermined. The CDR3 spans 13 residues. The V end lost 5 bases, the J end lost 0 bases, and 8 bases lay between the germline ends. Per germline, CDR1 SGHTA and CDR2 FQGNSA.